A single sample gave rise to the 17 T cell receptor beta chains below, sequenced in a study of molecular identifiers for immune sequencing clone quantification listed by TCRdb under 2018. The library was built by means of PCR. Reads for this sample came from an Illumina HiSeq 4000. The public reads were reprocessed in TCRdb via fastp at Q25 and MiXCR, keeping in-frame beta chains. All rows with the same CDR3 protein become a single entry with the most common DNA and genes. Within this sample are 490,000 or so distinct CDR3 sequences, with 20% to 25% of them counted one time only. The ten largest clones capture 0.84% of the sample. Sequencing was carried out using naive CD8+ T cells from blood, with Jurkat cell RNA spiked in. Read against the paper, the sample's cell subset or site label means: FACS-sorted CD8+CD4-CCR7+CD45RA+ naive T cells. Every receptor here comes from a human donor in good health. Some libraries in this study had Jurkat cell RNA spiked in.

This chain uses TRBV30 with TRBJ2-2; D not certain. Trimming pared 2 bases from V and 6 bases from J, leaving 4 bases between. CDR1 is GTSNPN, CDR2 SVGIG, per germline (reference sequence). There are 11 residues in the CDR3. The CDR3 region is CAWSWAGELFF. For the CDR3, the DNA is TGTGCCTGGAGTTGGGCCGGGGAGCTGTTTTTT.

This clonotype was counted ten times or more. This chain connects TRBV7-9 to TRBJ2-3; 8 nucleotides line up with TRBD2. The CDR3 consists of 17 residues. Unmatched junction bases numbered 9, after V lost 1 base and J lost 3 bases. CDR1 SEHNR and CDR2 FQNEAQ come from the germline V gene (reference sequence). CDR3 region: CASSLDRFVAGTDTQYF. DNA of the CDR3: TGTGCCAGCAGCTTAGATCGGTTTGTAGCGGGAACAGATACGCAGTATTTT.

V and J are TRBV25-1 and TRBJ1-1, with 7 bases lining up with TRBD1. V shed 3 bases and J 0 bases; nucleotides not matched to a gene: 13. The CDR3 covers 18 residues. Germline CDR1 MGHDK, CDR2 SYGVNS. The CDR3 reads CASSDTQGWGGVNTEAFF. DNA of the CDR3: TGTGCCAGCAGTGATACACAGGGGTGGGGTGGTGTGAACACTGAAGCTTTCTTT.

This clonotype appeared many times. The rearrangement uses TRBV5-1 and TRBJ2-7, with 10 bases that match TRBD2. The CDR3 runs to 15 residues. V was pared by 9 bases and J by 5 bases, with 14 bases of the junction left unmatched. Germline V gene data show CDR1 as SGHRS and CDR2 as YFSETQ. The CDR3 DNA sequence: TGCGCCATACTCCAGCGGGGGGGCCCCGACCACGAGCAGTACTTC. Protein sequence: CAILQRGGPDHEQYF.

This clonotype appeared many times. The CDR3 coding sequence is TGCGCCAGCAGCTTTATTGAACGTGGAAACACCATATATTTT. Amino acid sequence: CASSFIERGNTIYF. V is TRBV4-1 and J is TRBJ1-3; D unclear. Looked up from germline, CDR1 is MGHRA and CDR2 is YSYEKL. V lost 5 bases and J lost 3, with 11 bases in between. The CDR3 is 14 amino acids.

The chain employs TRBV19 and TRBJ1-5; 8 bases align to TRBD1. Germline V CDR1 and CDR2: LNHDA, SQIVND (reference sequence). The length of the CDR3 is 13 residues. The V gene end was trimmed by 8 bases and the J gene end by 5 bases; junction bases not matched to a gene: 5. The CDR3 spells CASGQGLDQPQHF. For the CDR3, the DNA is TGTGCCAGTGGACAGGGTTTGGATCAGCCCCAGCATTTT.

Details on this clonotype: One end of the junction does not line up with germline, which may come from a read error. This sequence joins TRBV7-9 and TRBJ2-3, with D possibly TRBD2 on 5 matching bases. Germline V gene data show CDR1 as SEHNR and CDR2 as FQNEAQ (reference sequence). The CDR3 is 13 amino acids. This chain's CDR3 is CASRDGLSDAQYF. The DNA for the CDR3 is TGTGCCAGCAGAGACGGACTGTCAGATGCGCAGTATTTT.

About this clonotype itself: Given a much more abundant clone one base away, this may be a read error. J is TRBJ2-5 and V is TRBV20-1, with D maybe TRBD1 (5 bases). The ends were cut back, 5 bases at V and 2 bases at J, with 12 bases in the middle. Per germline, CDR1 DFQATT and CDR2 SNEGSKA (reference sequence). This CDR3 spans 13 amino acids. The CDR3 protein is CSAPDNVQETQYF. CDR3 DNA sequence: TGCAGTGCTCCGGACAACGTGCAAGAGACCCAGTACTTC.

The table lists this clonotype with many counts. The J gene is TRBJ2-3, the V gene TRBV7-2; 9 bases are shared with TRBD2. CDR1 SGHTA and CDR2 FQGNSA come from the germline V gene. This CDR3 comprises 17 residues. Trimming at V came to 5 bases and at J to 9 bases, leaving 18 bases not matched to a gene. The CDR3 nucleotides read TGTGCCAGCAGCAAGAAGCGGGGGGCCGTCGGTGTCTCGACGCAGTATTTT. Its translation is CASSKKRGAVGVSTQYF.

The V and J genes are TRBV12-3 or TRBV12-4 and TRBJ2-4; D is unclear. V lost 2 bases and J 0 bases, leaving 11 bases between the germline ends. This CDR3 spans 16 amino acids. CDR3 bases: TGTGCCAGCAGTTTAACCAATATACTAGCCAAAAACATTCAGTACTTC. It yields the protein CASSLTNILAKNIQYF.

This clonotype came up many times. The chain has TRBV20-1 and TRBJ2-7; no clear D. The CDR3 spans 13 residues. CDR1 is DFQATT and CDR2 is SNEGSKA in the germline V gene (reference sequence). Trimming stripped 5 bases from V and 6 bases from J, with 17 bases between. The DNA for the CDR3 is TGCAGTGCTCTCGGGCTAACCCCACTCGAGCAGTACTTC. It yields the protein CSALGLTPLEQYF.

A remark on this clonotype: At one end, the junction sequence differs from germline, possibly due to a read error. The V call is TRBV9, the J call TRBJ2-1; D is unclear. Per germline, CDR1 SGDLS and CDR2 YYNGEE. The CDR3 spans 16 residues. CDR3 sequence reads: CASSPPPGGEYNEQLF. The DNA of the CDR3 is TGTGCCAGCAGCCCCCCCCCAGGCGGCGAGTACAATGAGCAGCTCTTC.

This clonotype was seen ten or more times. V and J are TRBV7-9 and TRBJ2-3; D may be TRBD1 (6 bases). The CDR3 runs 16 residues. In germline, CDR1 is SEHNR, CDR2 FQNEAQ (reference sequence). V was clipped by 5 bases and J by 4 bases, with 19 bases between them. CDR3 nucleotides: TGTGCCAGCAGCCCAAAAGGCGCAGGGGTGGCAGATACGCAGTATTTT. This codes for CASSPKGAGVADTQYF.

This clonotype has at least ten counts. V is TRBV5-6 and J is TRBJ1-3; D remains ambiguous. The CDR3 has 14 residues. The ends were cut back, 1 base at V and 2 bases at J, with 7 bases in the middle. CDR1 is SGHDT, CDR2 YYEEEE, per germline. CDR3 protein: CASSLLLAGNTIYF. Here the CDR3 DNA reads TGTGCCAGCAGCTTGCTTCTCGCTGGAAACACCATATATTTT.

The gene calls are TRBV11-2 and TRBJ2-3; 8 nucleotides match TRBD2. V shed 3 bases, J shed 6 bases, and the junction held 20 bases outside the gene matches. CDR3 size: 19 residues. Germline CDR1 SGHAT, CDR2 FQNNGV. The CDR3 bases are TGTGCCAGCAGCTTCCCCTCTCGGGGGGGCTACAGAGTAGGGGATACGCAGTATTTT. Translating gives CASSFPSRGGYRVGDTQYF.

The gene calls are TRBV7-9 and TRBJ2-1; 10 bases line up with TRBD1. This CDR3 region has 14 residues. With V trimmed by 5 bases and J by 8 bases, 6 bases remained unmatched. CDR1 is SEHNR and CDR2 is FQNEAQ in the germline V gene (reference sequence). The CDR3 sequence is CASSHRDRGYEQFF. Here the CDR3 DNA reads TGTGCCAGCAGCCACCGGGACAGGGGTTATGAGCAGTTCTTC.

This chain links TRBV20-1 with TRBJ1-1; unclear D gene. The CDR3 is 13 residues long. Deletions cut 4 bases from V and 0 bases from J, with 9 bases between. Germline assignment: CDR1 DFQATT and CDR2 SNEGSKA (reference sequence). DNA of the CDR3: TGCAGTGCTACCAGTCTCATGAACACTGAAGCTTTCTTT. Translating gives CSATSLMNTEAFF.